Following are 19 T cell receptor beta chains from one sample sequenced in a study of vaccination effects on CD4 cells after COVID-19. These receptors have no identified antigens. ViraFEST expansion of antigen-specific CD4+ T cells with viral peptide pools preceded sequencing. Having been cultured for 9 to 11 days, the cells underwent CD4+ T cell isolation. Data came from immunoSEQ multiplex PCR; TCRdb stores just in-frame clones and leaves some out. The table records about 54,000 clones, roughly 80% of them present only once. Sequenced here: CD4+ T cells from PBMCs cultured with HCoV-229E spike peptides, sampled before COVID-19 vaccination. The source is a human donor who received a COVID-19 vaccine.

This clone appeared once. The chain combines TRBV25-1 with TRBJ1-6, with D perhaps matching TRBD1 (6 bases). Trimming removed 8 bases at V and 19 bases at J, with 15 bases between. The CDR3 loop spans 10 amino acids. The V gene's germline CDR1 is MGHDK and CDR2 SYGVNS. The CDR3: CASEGHEAHF. DNA for the CDR3: TGTGCCAGCGAGGGACACGAGGCTCACTTT.

The gene calls are TRBV7-9 and TRBJ2-3; D gene uncertain. V lost 5 bases to trimming and J lost 6 bases, with 12 bases between them. Germline CDR1 and CDR2: SEHNR and FQNEAQ (reference sequence). The CDR3 has 13 residues. CDR3 residues: CASSENSFDTQYF. In DNA, the CDR3 is TGTGCCAGCAGCGAAAATAGTTTTGATACGCAGTATTTT.

The rearrangement uses TRBV28 and TRBJ1-2; 10 bases fit TRBD1. There are 13 residues in the CDR3. Germline CDR1 MDHEN, CDR2 SYDVKM. The junction had 2 bases not matched to a gene; V was cut back by 6 bases and J by 4 bases. CDR3 bases: TGTGCCAGCAGCAGACAGGGGGCCTATGGCTACACCTTC. Residues: CASSRQGAYGYTF.

This clone was observed a few times. The chain recombines TRBV2 with TRBJ2-3; the D is unclear. CDR1 and CDR2 (germline): SNHLY, FYNNEI. The V end was cut by 3 bases, the J end by 2 bases, with 6 bases between. This CDR3 is built from 13 residues. CDR3 DNA: TGTGCCAGCAGTGATTTATACACAGATACGCAGTATTTT. Its translation is CASSDLYTDTQYF.

The chain has TRBV5-1 and TRBJ2-5; perhaps TRBD1 as D (7 bases). Trimming removed 4 bases from V and 3 bases from J, with 16 bases in between. The germline V gene has CDR1 SGHRS and CDR2 YFSETQ. The CDR3 is made up of 15 amino acids. The CDR3 sequence: CASSEDSGGKETQYF. In DNA, the CDR3 is TGCGCCAGCAGCGAAGACTCAGGGGGGAAAGAGACCCAGTACTTC.

The chain has TRBV30 and TRBJ2-5; 8 bases fit TRBD1. V trimming: 3 bases; J trimming: 7 bases; junction bases outside the gene matches: 10. The CDR3 has 14 residues. Germline V lookup: CDR1 GTSNPN, CDR2 SVGIG (reference sequence). The DNA for the CDR3 is TGTGCCTGGAGAGACAGGGGCCGCCGGGGGACCCAGTACTTC. Protein sequence: CAWRDRGRRGTQYF.

V usage is TRBV10-1 and J usage is TRBJ1-1; D uncertain. The CDR3 extends over 11 amino acids. Germline V lookup: CDR1 WNHNN, CDR2 SYGVQD (reference sequence). The V end lost 5 bases, the J end lost 1 base, and 2 bases lay between the germline ends. In nucleotides, the CDR3 is TGCGCCAGCAGTTCGAACACTGAAGCTTTCTTT. Amino acids: CASSSNTEAFF.

The J gene is TRBJ2-3, the V gene TRBV5-8; 10 nucleotides agree with TRBD2. V shed 4 bases, J shed 8 bases, and the junction held 13 bases outside the gene matches. CDR3 length: 16 residues. Germline-derived CDR1 and CDR2 are SGHTS and YDEGEE. CDR3 nucleotide sequence: TGTGCCAGCAGCAGAGCGGGAGCGGGGGGGCCAAGTACGCAGTATTTT. Translating gives CASSRAGAGGPSTQYF.

This clone has a single count. This chain joins TRBV5-1 and TRBJ2-3; 11 nucleotides match TRBD2. V dropped 2 bases and J dropped 6; count of bases not matched to a gene: 5. This CDR3 comprises 15 residues. Per germline, CDR1 SGHRS and CDR2 YFSETQ. In DNA, the CDR3 is TGCGCCAGCAGCTTTAGCGGGGGGGCAGGGGATACGCAGTATTTT. Its protein is CASSFSGGAGDTQYF.

The gene calls are TRBV5-1 and TRBJ2-3; D not certain. The CDR3 has 13 amino acids. The V gene's germline CDR1 is SGHRS and CDR2 YFSETQ. V lost 3 bases and J lost 6, with 11 bases in between. As DNA, the CDR3 is TGCGCCAGCAGCTCGATCCCCGCGGATACGCAGTATTTT. Protein product: CASSSIPADTQYF. The whole variable domain, filled in from reference TRBV5-1 and TRBJ2-3, reads KAGVTQTPRYLIKTRGQQVTLSCSPISGHRSVSWYQQTPGQGLQFLFEYFSETQRNKGNFPGRFSGRQFSNSRSEMNVSTLELGDSALYLCASSSIPADTQYFGPGTRLTVL.

The chain recombines TRBV7-2 with TRBJ2-2, with D unresolved. CDR3 length: 14 amino acids. Germline V gene sequence: CDR1 SGHTA, CDR2 FQGNSA. V shed 3 bases and J shed 3 bases, with 8 bases lying between them. The CDR3 region has the DNA TGTGCCAGCAGCTTGGGCAGAGACACCGGGGAGCTGTTTTTT. Its protein is CASSLGRDTGELFF.

This clone has just one count. The chain joins TRBV6-4 to TRBJ2-1; the match to TRBD2 covers 13 bases. CDR3 length: 15 amino acids. V lost 3 bases to trimming and J lost 9 bases; unmatched junction nucleotides: 5. Germline CDR1 MRHNA, CDR2 SNTAGT. This chain's CDR3 is CASSDGTSGKVEQFF. The CDR3 DNA reads as TGTGCCAGCAGTGATGGGACTAGCGGGAAAGTTGAGCAGTTCTTC.

The chain has TRBV5-1 and TRBJ1-1; no clear D. The CDR3 extends over 13 amino acids. The V gene's germline CDR1 is SGHRS and CDR2 YFSETQ. V lost 3 bases, J lost 8 bases, and 14 bases lay in between. The CDR3 region has the DNA TGCGCCAGCAGCTACGGGTTCACAGACGAAGCTTTCTTT. Translating gives CASSYGFTDEAFF. Full variable domain (missing parts from reference TRBV5-1 and TRBJ1-1): KAGVTQTPRYLIKTRGQQVTLSCSPISGHRSVSWYQQTPGQGLQFLFEYFSETQRNKGNFPGRFSGRQFSNSRSEMNVSTLELGDSALYLCASSYGFTDEAFFGQGTRLTVV.

The rearrangement uses TRBV20-1 and TRBJ2-7; no clear D gene. V was pared by 5 bases and J by 0 bases, with 11 bases between. Germline V gives CDR1 DFQATT, CDR2 SNEGSKA (reference sequence). The CDR3 is 13 residues long. The CDR3 protein is CSARDTLSYEQYV. The CDR3 region has the DNA TGCAGTGCTCGTGACACCCTCTCCTACGAGCAGTACGTC.

The gene calls are TRBV7-9 and TRBJ2-1, with TRBD2 matching over 12 bases. The germline gives CDR1 SEHNR, CDR2 FQNEAQ (reference sequence). The CDR3 totals 19 residues. The junction had 10 bases not matched to a gene; V was cut back by 1 base and J by 3 bases. In nucleotides, the CDR3 is TGTGCCAGCAGCTTAGGCGACTTACTAGCGGGGGGACTCTACAATGAGCAGTTCTTC. Amino acid sequence: CASSLGDLLAGGLYNEQFF.

The chain is built from TRBV7-2 and TRBJ1-5; D possibly corresponds to TRBD1 (6 bases). CDR1 is SGHTA, CDR2 FQGNSA, per germline. The CDR3 spans 14 residues. V was pared by 6 bases and J by 7 bases, with 16 bases between. The CDR3 reads CASRATGMGQPQHF. In DNA, the CDR3 is TGTGCCAGCAGAGCCACAGGGATGGGGCAGCCCCAGCATTTT.

The rearrangement joins TRBV5-5 to TRBJ1-2, with a weak D call TRBD1 (5 bases). The CDR3 extends over 15 amino acids. With 4 bases removed from V and 5 bases from J, the gap between germline ends came to 18 bases. Germline assignment: CDR1 SGHKS and CDR2 YYEKEE (reference sequence). The CDR3, as DNA: TGTGCCAGCAGCCCCCAACCCAGGGCTGGGTATGGCTACACCTTC. Encoded protein: CASSPQPRAGYGYTF.

The rearrangement joins TRBV5-1 to TRBJ2-7, with no clear D. The CDR3 sequence is 14 residues long. V dropped 2 bases and J dropped 1 base, with 10 bases sitting between them. The germline V gene has CDR1 SGHRS and CDR2 YFSETQ. CDR3 amino acids: CASSFNGESYEQYV. In DNA form, the CDR3 reads TGCGCCAGCAGCTTCAACGGTGAGTCCTACGAGCAGTACGTC.

V gene TRBV29-1 combines with J gene TRBJ2-5; D not certain. The CDR3 length is 11 residues. With 3 bases removed from V and 1 base from J, the gap between germline ends came to 3 bases. The germline V gene encodes CDR1 SQVTM and CDR2 ANQGSEA. The CDR3 DNA reads TGCAGCGTTGACCGCCAAGAGACCCAGTACTTC. This gives the protein CSVDRQETQYF.